The clone carrying this T cell receptor beta chain was seen once. As yet, its antigen is unknown. The sample originates from a study of cytomegalovirus exposure and HLA in healthy donors. Primers included in the PCR were 60 Vbeta and 13 Jbeta primers. TCRdb's table, derived via immunoSEQ multiplex PCR, lists solely in-frame clones and lacks some. Among around 200,000 clones listed, approximately 83% were seen once. From germline, CDR1 is MNHEY and CDR2 SVGAGI. V lost 2 bases to trimming and J lost 3 bases, with 11 bases between them. CDR3 size: 14 residues. Study-level findings and limits: A later analysis reportedly identified an Asian-associated ancestry cluster as carrying fewer N-insertions than the approximately 670-donor mean.

This receptor was taken from a girl aged 10 to 17 in good health and CMV-seronegative. The sample consisted of PBMCs. V usage is TRBV6-5 and J usage is TRBJ2-7, with D perhaps TRBD1 (6 bases). Written as DNA, the CDR3 is TGTGCCAGCAGTTACGCACAGGGTAACTACGAGCAGTACTTC. Amino acid sequence: CASSYAQGNYEQYF.